These 21 T cell receptor beta chains were sequenced from one sample in a study of T cell clonality in common variable immunodeficiency. Study findings and constraints: Common variable immunodeficiency TCR beta sequences reportedly had fewer deletions and N-nucleotide insertions.

Their antigens are not known. Only in-frame clones appear in the TCRdb table, and some are missing; sequencing was by immunoSEQ multiplex PCR. The sample shows approximately 38,000 clones, none of them appearing just once. Source material: peripheral blood mononuclear cells. The receptors were sampled from a human donor with common variable immunodeficiency.

This clone was seen only a few times. The missing CDR3 end, 3 residues past where the read stops, is filled in from the germline J gene. The chain uses TRBV5-6 and TRBJ2-5; 8 nucleotides align to TRBD1. Unmatched junction bases numbered 3, after V lost 3 bases and J lost 2 bases. The CDR3 runs 14 residues. From germline, CDR1 is SGHDT and CDR2 YYEEEE. Incomplete CDR3 DNA: TGTGCCAGCAGCTCAGGGGGCCAGCAAGAGACC. Translating it yields CASSSGGQQET. The full CDR3 is CASSSGGQQETQYF.

In its sample, this clone was seen a few times. The read comes to an end 3 residues before the CDR3 does, leaving the germline J gene to fill in the end. This rearrangement joins TRBV2 to TRBJ1-2, with TRBD1 matching over 8 bases. The CDR3 is 14 amino acids. Looked up from germline, CDR1 is SNHLY and CDR2 is FYNNEI. The CDR3: CASSKNQGAEGYTF. Incomplete CDR3 DNA: TGTGCCAGCAGTAAGAACCAGGGGGCTGAGGGC.

About this clone: Read coverage stops 3 residues before the CDR3 terminus; the germline J gene supplies the remainder. The chain uses TRBV7-9 and TRBJ2-3; 8 nucleotides agree with TRBD1. Per the germline V gene, CDR1 is SEHNR and CDR2 is FQNEAQ (reference sequence). Trimming took 11 bases from V and 0 from J; bases not matched to a gene: 7. This CDR3 comprises 14 residues. The covered CDR3 bases are TGTGCCTTTAACAGGGGGTCGAGCACAGATACG. Its protein is CAFNRGSSTDT. The entire CDR3 protein is CAFNRGSSTDTQYF.

This clone has at least ten counts. The read ends 3 residues before the CDR3 terminus; that terminus is restored from the germline J gene. The chain is built from TRBV7-9 and TRBJ2-3; D might be TRBD1 (6 bases). V gave up 8 bases and J gave up 3 bases, with 9 bases separating them. The CDR3 is made up of 12 amino acids. Germline V gene sequence: CDR1 SEHNR, CDR2 FQNEAQ (reference sequence). The CDR3 reads CASGRGTDTQYF. The DNA read from the CDR3 is TGTGCCAGCGGAAGGGGGACAGATACG.

With respect to this clone: The read terminates 3 residues ahead of where the CDR3 ends, so the germline J gene completes it. The chain carries TRBV20-1 and TRBJ2-5, with D tentatively TRBD1 (6 bases). CDR1 DFQATT and CDR2 SNEGSKA come from the germline V gene (reference sequence). V lost 2 bases and J 3 bases, leaving 10 bases between the germline ends. The CDR3 is 13 amino acids. CDR3 loop: CSARIGQKETQYF. The DNA read from the CDR3 is TGCAGTGCTAGAATTGGACAGAAAGAGACC.

This clone appeared many times. The CDR3 end lies 3 residues beyond the end of the read and is filled in from the germline J gene. The chain couples TRBV30 to TRBJ1-5; no clear D. The V and J ends lost 3 bases and 3 bases respectively, with 21 bases between them. Germline-derived CDR1 and CDR2 are GTSNPN and SVGIG (reference sequence). This CDR3 region has 17 residues. CDR3 region: CAWSKTNPGSSNQPQHF. CDR3 DNA, as far as it was read: TGTGCCTGGAGCAAGACCAATCCGGGGAGCTCCAATCAGCCC.

This clone was seen at least ten times. The DNA ends 3 residues before the CDR3 does, and the rest of the CDR3 is filled in from the germline J gene. V and J are TRBV30 and TRBJ2-7; weak D call: TRBD1 (5 bases). CDR3 length equals 12 residues. CDR1 is GTSNPN, CDR2 SVGIG, per germline (reference sequence). The germline V and J ends were trimmed by 4 bases and 6 bases, with 13 bases remaining between them. Partial CDR3 DNA: TGTGCCTGGACCCAGGGCGAGTTCGAG. Its translation: CAWTQGEFE. The CDR3 in its entirety is CAWTQGEFEQYF.

This clone has a count of ten or more. The sequence runs out 3 residues before the end of the CDR3; the remainder is reconstructed from the germline J gene. The J gene is TRBJ2-5, the V gene TRBV14, with 10 bases fitting TRBD1. CDR1 and CDR2 (germline): SGHDN, FVKESK. After removal of 3 bases from V and 4 bases from J, the junction contained 8 bases not matched to a gene. The length of the CDR3 is 16 residues. The CDR3 bases that were read are TGTGCCAGCAGCCATTACGGGACAGGGGAAAGAGAGACC. Residues: CASSHYGTGERET. The CDR3 reads in full as CASSHYGTGERETQYF. Full variable domain (rest looked up from reference TRBV14 and TRBJ2-5): EAGVTQFPSHSVIEKGQTVTLRCDPISGHDNLYWYRRVMGKEIKFLLHFVKESKQDESGMPNNRFLAERTGGTYSTLKVQPAELEDSGVYFCASSHYGTGERETQYFGPGTRLLVL.

About this clone: The sequenced fragment ends 3 residues before the CDR3 boundary, so the rest is inferred from the germline J gene. This chain uses TRBV20-1 with TRBJ2-7; 8 bases agree with TRBD2. Germline V CDR1 and CDR2: DFQATT, SNEGSKA (reference sequence). CDR3 length equals 19 residues. With V trimmed by 5 bases and J by 2 bases, 23 bases remained unmatched. The CDR3 bases that were read are TGCAGTGCTGTTAGCCCCGGGACACACGGCAGCGGGGGACCCTACGAG. Translating gives CSAVSPGTHGSGGPYE. The whole CDR3 reads CSAVSPGTHGSGGPYEQYF.

Ten or more counts support this clone. The read terminates 3 residues before the CDR3 end, so the remaining end is supplied by the germline J gene. The chain couples TRBV5-8 to TRBJ2-2; 9 nucleotides align to TRBD2. The V and J ends lost 0 bases and 3 bases, in that order; junction bases with no gene match: 0. Germline CDR1 is SGHTS and CDR2 is YDEGEE. The CDR3 is 15 amino acids. The CDR3 here is CASSLGTSDTGELFF. CDR3 DNA (partial): TGTGCCAGCAGCTTGGGGACTAGCGACACCGGGGAG. The full variable domain, its missing parts supplied by reference TRBV5-8 and TRBJ2-2, is EAGVTQSPTHLIKTRGQQATLRCSPISGHTSVYWYQQALGLGLQFLLWYDEGEERNRGNFPPRFSGRQFPNYSSELNVNALELEDSALYLCASSLGTSDTGELFFGEGSRLTVL.

In this sample, this clone turned up many times. The read stops 3 residues short of the end of the CDR3; the missing end is completed from the germline J gene. This chain joins TRBV20-1 and TRBJ1-4, with a weak D call TRBD1 (6 bases). Germline CDR1 and CDR2: DFQATT and SNEGSKA (reference sequence). V dropped 6 bases and J dropped 8 bases, with 25 bases sitting between them. CDR3 length: 16 residues. This chain's CDR3 is CSALLGSGGAWEKLFF. The sequenced part of the CDR3 DNA is TGCAGTGCGCTATTAGGATCGGGGGGCGCTTGGGAAAAA.

This clone was found many times. The read ends 3 residues shy of where the CDR3 ends; the end is completed using the germline J gene. The chain combines TRBV28 with TRBJ1-5; D is unclear. The CDR3 is 16 amino acids. CDR1 and CDR2 (germline): MDHEN, SYDVKM. V was shortened by 6 bases and J by 0 bases, with 15 bases between the two germline ends. Incomplete CDR3 DNA: TGTGCCAGCAGGAGACGCAGGAGCTATAGCAATCAGCCC. The encoded protein is CASRRRRSYSNQP. The complete CDR3 protein is CASRRRRSYSNQPQHF.

A remark on this clone: From the germline J gene comes the end of the CDR3, since the read stops 3 residues before it. This chain connects TRBV19 to TRBJ1-2, with 7 bases fitting TRBD1. Germline CDR1 reads LNHDA; CDR2 reads SQIVND (reference sequence). The CDR3 consists of 17 residues. Trimming cost V 7 bases and J 0 bases; bases outside gene matches: 14. The covered CDR3 bases are TGTGCCAGTATCCCTCTGCGGACAGGAGGGGCTAACTATGGC. It is translated as CASIPLRTGGANYG. The whole CDR3 reads CASIPLRTGGANYGYTF.

To note about this clone: The read ends 3 residues shy of where the CDR3 ends; the end is completed using the germline J gene. The chain joins TRBV7-2 to TRBJ2-5, with 8 bases matching TRBD2. After removal of 4 bases from V and 5 bases from J, the junction contained 9 bases not matched to a gene. Germline lookup yields CDR1 SGHTA and CDR2 FQGNSA. The CDR3 consists of 15 residues. The CDR3 region is CASSSMGLGKETQYF. The part of the CDR3 DNA that was read is TGTGCCAGCAGCTCCATGGGACTAGGAAAGGAGACC. The whole variable domain, remainder taken from reference TRBV7-2 and TRBJ2-5, is GAGVSQSPSNKVTEKGKDVELRCDPISGHTALYWYRQSLGQGLEFLIYFQGNSAPDKSGLPSDRFSAERTGGSVSTLTIQRTQQEDSAVYLCASSSMGLGKETQYFGPGTRLLVL.

Regarding this clone: The read is 3 residues too short to cover the CDR3 end, so that end is filled in from the germline J gene. The chain combines TRBV18 with TRBJ1-5, with 7 positions matching TRBD1. After removal of 6 bases from V and 5 bases from J, the junction contained 4 bases not matched to a gene. From germline, CDR1 is KGHSH and CDR2 LQKENI. The CDR3 sequence is 13 residues long. The CDR3 is CASSRDRDQPQHF. The sequenced CDR3 bases are TGTGCCAGCTCCCGAGACAGGGATCAGCCC.

In this sample, this clone turned up many times. The sequenced fragment ends 3 residues before the CDR3 boundary, so the rest is inferred from the germline J gene. The chain combines TRBV29-1 with TRBJ2-1; D is possibly TRBD2 (6 bases). Germline CDR1 and CDR2: SQVTM and ANQGSEA. Trimming took 2 bases from V and 9 from J, leaving 17 bases between them. The CDR3 is made up of 14 amino acids. CDR3 residues: CSVEPGAGHGEQFF. The CDR3 bases that were read are TGCAGCGTTGAACCCGGGGCGGGGCACGGTGAG.

Only a few counts were recorded for this clone. The CDR3 end falls 3 residues outside the read, so it is completed with the germline J gene. The chain couples TRBV7-2 to TRBJ1-5; 8 bases fit TRBD1. The germline CDR1 and CDR2 sequences are SGHTA and FQGNSA. V lost 6 bases and J lost 6; bases outside the gene matches: 7. The CDR3 runs 14 residues. The part of the CDR3 DNA that was read is TGTGCCAGCAGTAAGGACAGGGTGGGTCAGCCC. Protein: CASSKDRVGQP. The entire CDR3 reads CASSKDRVGQPQHF.

This clone was recorded many times. The part of the CDR3 DNA that was read is TGTGCCAGCAGTTCCCCGATGGGGCGCGCCTTCACAGATACG. This gives the protein CASSSPMGRAFTDT. In full, the CDR3 reads CASSSPMGRAFTDTQYF. The V gene is TRBV6-2 or TRBV6-3, the J gene TRBJ2-3; the D gene is possibly TRBD1 (5 bases). From the germline J gene comes the end of the CDR3, since the read stops 3 residues before it. The CDR3 runs 17 residues. V was cut by 4 bases and J by 2 bases, with 19 bases left in between. Germline V CDR1 and CDR2: MNHEY, SVGEGT.

This clone showed up many times. Read coverage stops 3 residues before the CDR3 terminus; the germline J gene supplies the remainder. The V call is TRBV19, the J call TRBJ1-6, with 8 bases identical to TRBD1. V shed 7 bases, J shed 6 bases, and the junction held 5 bases outside the gene matches. Germline CDR1 LNHDA, CDR2 SQIVND (reference sequence). The CDR3 is made up of 14 amino acids. CDR3 DNA, as far as it was read: TGTGCCAGTAAGCAGGGGGCGGCTAATTCACCC. Amino acids: CASKQGAANSP. In full, the CDR3 reads CASKQGAANSPLHF.

This clone was picked up a small number of times. The read gets to within 3 residues of the CDR3 end, and the germline J gene fills in the rest. The chain joins TRBV7-6 to TRBJ2-2, with 8 bases matching TRBD1. The V gene's germline CDR1 is SGHVS and CDR2 FNYEAQ. The length of the CDR3 is 14 residues. After removal of 5 bases from V and 3 bases from J, the junction contained 2 bases not matched to a gene. This CDR3 reads CASSKDRDTGELFF. The DNA read from the CDR3 is TGTGCCAGCAGCAAGGACAGGGACACCGGGGAG.

Remarks on this clone: The read ends 3 residues early relative to the CDR3; the germline J gene fills the gap. The chain recombines TRBV19 with TRBJ2-3; 10 bases map to TRBD2. V lost 2 bases, J lost 7 bases, and 9 bases stayed unmatched. The CDR3 contains 16 residues. Germline CDR1 reads LNHDA; CDR2 reads SQIVND (reference sequence). The CDR3 reads CASSIPSSGRSYTQYF. The DNA read from the CDR3 is TGTGCCAGTAGTATACCATCTAGCGGGAGAAGTTATACG.